Shown below are 3 T cell receptor beta chains from a single sample sequenced in a study of blood T cell repertoires in COVID-19. TCRdb's copy holds only in-frame clones and misses some; the assay was immunoSEQ multiplex PCR. The sample consists of about 170,000 clones, about 85% of them appearing once. The sequencing sample was made of peripheral blood. The receptors here all came from a human donor with acute or convalescent COVID-19. The donor label of this sample is uncertain.

The chain joins TRBV3-1 (or the pseudogene TRBV3-2) to TRBJ1-5; no definite D call. V lost 1 base and J lost 11, with 12 bases in between. Germline V lookup: CDR1 LGHDT, CDR2 YNNKEL (reference sequence). The CDR3 extends over 13 amino acids. The CDR3 bases are TGTGCCAGCAGCCAAGGAACTGCGAGGGCCCAGCATTTT. Protein product: CASSQGTARAQHF.

The rearrangement links TRBV27 to TRBJ1-1; D possibly corresponds to TRBD1 (6 bases). Per germline, CDR1 MNHEY and CDR2 SMNVEV (reference sequence). CDR3 size: 16 residues. V lost 0 bases and J 1 base, leaving 12 bases between the germline ends. CDR3 coding DNA: TGTGCCAGCAGTTTATCGACAGGCTTGAGGAACACTGAAGCTTTCTTT. Its protein is CASSLSTGLRNTEAFF.

The chain couples TRBV28 to TRBJ2-1; TRBD2 matches 8 bases. The CDR3 runs to 16 residues. The V and J ends lost 5 bases and 3 bases, in that order; junction bases with no gene match: 9. Germline CDR1 and CDR2: MDHEN and SYDVKM. This CDR3 is CASSATRGGHYNEQFF. In nucleotides, the CDR3 is TGTGCCAGCAGTGCAACTCGGGGGGGACACTACAATGAGCAGTTCTTC.